This T cell receptor (beta chain) was retrieved from a study of blood T cells in healthy people across ages (dated by TCRdb to the mid-2010s). Context from the whole study: In model experiments, roughly one uniquely barcoded TCR beta cDNA molecule per two T cells was captured by template switching. Age-related changes in TCR beta repertoire diversity were measured in the study by deep sequencing normalized with unique cDNA molecular identifiers. Four age groups were formed from the donors: young (average around 15 years), middle-aged (approximately 41), aged (roughly 56) and long-lived (more than 75). To avoid experimental bias, donors of different ages were spread randomly across the sequencing lanes. For two donors (one aged 18 to 30 and one aged 80 or older), the study analyzed two additional independent replicas of 1 million unique cDNA reads from the same blood draw. Overall study results and their limits: The percentage of naive T cells measured by flow cytometry correlated strongly with observed TCR beta diversity. Bulk unsorted PBMC profiling prevented conclusive comparison of naive and antigen-experienced compartments. The CMV infection status of donors was not known, potentially confounding age-related changes in expanded clonotypes. Estimates of total diversity from one million sequenced T cells were regarded as lower bounds and underestimates. Compared with the aged group, more naive CD4+ T cells, fewer expanded clones and increased TCR diversity were shown by the long-lived group, suggesting age selection. As age increased, observed TCR beta diversity per million T cells dropped in a roughly linear way, and a significant reduction was already evident by age about 36.

V is pared back by 2 bases and J by 3 bases, with 14 bases lying between the germline termini. The germline V gene (reference sequence) yields SEHNR for CDR1 and FQNEAQ for CDR2. The CDR3 numbers 16 residues from cysteine through phenylalanine. Kept here is only the CDR3 DNA, which spans 48 bases and is read in frame from base 1. Libraries were made using 5' RACE. This sample was sequenced with an Illumina HiSeq 2500. A second PCR of about 7 to 12 cycles was run with a J-beta primer mix and a sample-barcoded 5' primer. A template-switch 5' adaptor carrying 12 random nucleotides introduced a unique molecular identifier onto each TCR beta cDNA molecule. Each sample yielded at least 2.5 million CDR3-containing paired-end reads. All of the RNA was converted into first-strand cDNA using the Mint cDNA synthesis kit, with a TRBC-specific oligonucleotide serving as the primer. All cDNA was treated with uracil-DNA glycosylase and then went through a first 18-cycle PCR with the universal primers M1SS and BC2_uni_R. The study's own analysis went as follows. Normalization of each sample was performed by random selection of 1 million high-quality reads, each carrying a distinct molecular identifier. Instead of being binned into consensus sequences, reads that shared molecular identifiers were thrown out. CDR3 identification, clonotype clustering and error correction used MiTCR with a Q25 quality threshold and the strictest error-elimination algorithm. A nonparametric unseen species model with Euler transformation was used to estimate a lower bound on total TCR beta diversity. TCRdb itself trimmed the public reads at Q25 with fastp, ran MiXCR and retained productive beta chains. Merged by CDR3 protein, the rows form single entries marked with the most common genes and DNA. What appears here as the V and J calls and clone size reflects TCRdb's work, not the paper's. The sample table contains more than 1.4 million distinct CDR3 sequences; only one count was recorded for approximately 38% of them. 7% to 9% of the sample is taken by the ten largest.

Turning to this clonotype: Its antigen remains undetermined. No clone much larger than this one lies a single base away; base qualities are absent.

Donors were approximately 42 systemically healthy Caucasian individuals from Russia aged roughly 6 to 95 years. Each donor gave 8 to 10 milliliters of peripheral blood, drawn into EDTA-treated Vacutainer tubes. Ficoll-Paque density-gradient centrifugation was used to isolate PBMCs, with at least 6.5 million per sample. Total RNA, at least 6 micrograms per sample, was extracted from PBMCs with Trizol reagent. For every donor, an aliquot of PBMCs went through flow cytometry to measure the percentages of naive CD45RAhigh/CD27high T cells. This sequence uses TRBV7-9 and TRBJ1-5; the best D guess is TRBD1, with 5 bases matching. The source of this sequence is a woman aged 18-29 years in good health. Specimen: blood. The encoded CDR3 is CASSLFTGANNQPQHF. The bases are TGTGCCAGCAGCTTATTTACAGGCGCGAACAATCAGCCCCAGCATTTT.